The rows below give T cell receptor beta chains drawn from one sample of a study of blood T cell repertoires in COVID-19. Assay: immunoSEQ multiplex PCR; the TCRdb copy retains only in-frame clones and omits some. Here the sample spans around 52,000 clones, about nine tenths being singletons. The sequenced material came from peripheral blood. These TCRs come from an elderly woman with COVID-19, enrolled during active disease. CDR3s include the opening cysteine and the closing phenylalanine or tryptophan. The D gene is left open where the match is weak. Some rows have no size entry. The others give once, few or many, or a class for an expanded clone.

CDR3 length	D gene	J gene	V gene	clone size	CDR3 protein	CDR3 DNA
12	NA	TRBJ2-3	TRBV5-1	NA	CASSLPSDTQYF	TGCGCCAGCAGCTTGCCCTCGGATACGCAGTATTTT
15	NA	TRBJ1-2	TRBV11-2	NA	CASSPHRDPNYGYTF	TGTGCCAGCAGCCCCCACAGGGACCCTAACTATGGCTACACCTTC
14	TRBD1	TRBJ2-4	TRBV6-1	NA	CASSERPTGDIQYF	TGTGCCAGCAGTGAGAGGCCCACAGGGGACATTCAGTACTTC
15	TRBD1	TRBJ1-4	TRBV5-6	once	CASSSGQGSNEKLFF	TGTGCCAGCAGCTCGGGACAGGGATCTAATGAAAAACTGTTTTTT
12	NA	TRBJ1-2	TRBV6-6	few	CASSSQGNGYTF	TGTGCCAGCAGTTCCCAGGGTAATGGCTACACCTTC
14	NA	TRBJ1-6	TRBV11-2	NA	CASSRAWAFEPLHF	TGTGCCAGCAGCAGAGCTTGGGCCTTCGAGCCCCTCCACTTT
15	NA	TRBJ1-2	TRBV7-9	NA	CASSAGGGNIYGYTF	TGTGCCAGCAGCGCGGGGGGCGGGAATATCTATGGCTACACCTTC
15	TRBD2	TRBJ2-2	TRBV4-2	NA	CASSLNGGSTGELFF	TGTGCCAGCAGCCTCAACGGGGGGTCAACCGGGGAGCTGTTTTTT
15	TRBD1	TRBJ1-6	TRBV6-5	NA	CASSYSGTGASPLHF	TGTGCCAGCAGTTACTCTGGGACAGGGGCCTCACCCCTCCACTTT
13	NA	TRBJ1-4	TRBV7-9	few	CASSLGVVEKLFF	TGTGCCAGCAGCTTAGGTGTAGTTGAAAAACTGTTTTTT
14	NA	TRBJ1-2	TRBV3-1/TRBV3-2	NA	CASSPQGISYGYTF	TGTGCCAGCAGCCCCCAGGGCATCTCCTATGGCTACACCTTC
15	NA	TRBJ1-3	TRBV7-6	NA	CASSFRGTAGNTIYF	TGTGCCAGCAGCTTCCGGGGGACTGCTGGAAACACCATATATTTT
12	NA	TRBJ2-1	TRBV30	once	CAWSTQYNEQFF	TGTGCCTGGAGTACACAGTACAATGAGCAGTTCTTC
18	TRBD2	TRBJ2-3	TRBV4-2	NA	CASSQEGTVAGVADTQYF	TGTGCCAGCAGCCAAGAAGGAACGGTAGCGGGGGTTGCAGATACGCAGTATTTT
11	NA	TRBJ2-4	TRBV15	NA	CATSDRNIQYF	TGTGCCACCAGCGACAGGAACATTCAGTACTTC
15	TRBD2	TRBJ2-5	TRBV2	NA	CASTKTSRFEETQYF	TGTGCCAGCACCAAGACTAGCAGATTTGAAGAGACCCAGTACTTC
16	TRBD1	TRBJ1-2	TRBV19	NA	CASSGQDLQSHGSYTF	TGTGCCAGTAGTGGACAGGACCTTCAATCCCATGGTAGCTACACCTTC
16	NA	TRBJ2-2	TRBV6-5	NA	CASSYSHRDPTGELFF	TGTGCCAGCAGTTACTCGCACAGGGACCCGACCGGGGAGCTGTTTTTT
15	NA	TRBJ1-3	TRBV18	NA	CASSPPGVSGNTIYF	TGTGCCAGCTCACCACCAGGAGTCTCTGGAAACACCATATATTTT
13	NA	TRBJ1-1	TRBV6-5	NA	CASGGSLNTEAFF	TGTGCCAGCGGAGGCAGTTTGAACACTGAAGCTTTCTTT
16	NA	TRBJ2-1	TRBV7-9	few	CASSSIDRIPYNEQFF	TGTGCCAGCAGCTCAATCGACAGGATCCCTTACAATGAGCAGTTCTTC
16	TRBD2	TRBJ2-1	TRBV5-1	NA	CASSLGGTSGYNEQFF	TGCGCCAGCAGCTTGGGCGGGACTAGCGGATACAATGAGCAGTTCTTC
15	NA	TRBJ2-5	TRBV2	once	CASSATRGEQETQYF	TGTGCCAGCAGTGCCACTCGAGGAGAGCAGGAGACCCAGTACTTC